The 27 T cell receptor beta chains reported below all come from one sample, sequenced in a study of T cell changes during pregnancy in multiple sclerosis. Produced via immunoSEQ multiplex PCR; TCRdb's table is partial and in-frame only. Of under 35,000 clones in the sample, 85% to 90% were seen once. This specimen was CD8+ T cells from peripheral blood mononuclear cells, taken after pregnancy. The source of these receptors is a female donor with multiple sclerosis, enrolled in a pregnancy study.

This chain connects TRBV10-3 to TRBJ1-6; the D gene is possibly TRBD1 (5 bases). Germline V gene lookup returns CDR1 ENHRY and CDR2 SYGVKD. The CDR3 is 13 residues long. V was clipped by 2 bases and J by 7 bases, with 6 bases between them. The CDR3 reads CAISEQGNSPLHF. CDR3 bases: TGTGCCATCAGTGAGCAGGGAAATTCACCCCTCCACTTT.

This clone has a handful of counts. The rearrangement joins TRBV15 to TRBJ2-3; possibly TRBD1 for D (7 bases). The CDR3 consists of 15 residues. Trimming removed 0 bases from V and 6 bases from J, with 13 bases in between. Germline lookup yields CDR1 LNHNV and CDR2 YYDKDF (reference sequence). The CDR3 protein is CATSRDRGAADTQYF. The CDR3 region has the DNA TGTGCCACCAGCAGAGACAGGGGGGCCGCGGATACGCAGTATTTT.

The chain has TRBV4-2 and TRBJ2-7; no reliable D call. The CDR3 covers 15 residues. Trimming took 5 bases from V and 0 from J, leaving 14 bases between them. Germline CDR1 is LGHNA and CDR2 is YNFKEQ. This CDR3 is CASSLQTSSSYEQYF. CDR3 coding DNA: TGTGCCAGCAGCTTACAGACCTCAAGCTCCTACGAGCAGTACTTC.

With respect to this clone: The sample contains more than one DNA sequence encoding this CDR3. The chain uses TRBV9 and TRBJ2-3; a possible D gene is TRBD2 (6 bases). V lost 2 bases and J lost 0, with 7 bases in between. The CDR3 totals 14 residues. CDR1 SGDLS and CDR2 YYNGEE come from the germline V gene. The CDR3 bases are TGTGCCAGCAGCGTTAGCGGAAGCACAGATACGCAGTATTTT. It specifies CASSVSGSTDTQYF.

V usage is TRBV6-1 and J usage is TRBJ2-3, with D maybe TRBD1 (5 bases). From germline, CDR1 is MNHNS and CDR2 SASEGT. Deletions cut 2 bases from V and 2 bases from J, with 8 bases between. This CDR3 has 14 amino acids. The CDR3, as DNA: TGTGCCAGCAGTGAACCGGACAACACAGATACGCAGTATTTT. Amino acids: CASSEPDNTDTQYF.

The chain uses TRBV9 and TRBJ2-5; D gene unclear. Germline V gives CDR1 SGDLS, CDR2 YYNGEE. The CDR3 extends over 14 amino acids. With 0 bases removed from V and 5 bases from J, the gap between germline ends came to 11 bases. The CDR3 spells CASSVETSRETQYF. CDR3 DNA: TGTGCCAGCAGCGTAGAAACCTCCCGGGAGACCCAGTACTTC.

The genes are TRBV7-9 and TRBJ2-1; 7 positions match TRBD1. Germline V lookup: CDR1 SEHNR, CDR2 FQNEAQ (reference sequence). V was clipped by 5 bases and J by 11 bases; unmatched bases: 12. The CDR3 runs to 14 residues. The CDR3 spells CASSPKTGFGQQFF. In DNA form, the CDR3 reads TGTGCCAGCAGCCCAAAGACAGGGTTTGGACAGCAGTTCTTC.

The chain employs TRBV9 and TRBJ2-2; TRBD2 might be the D (6 bases). The germline gives CDR1 SGDLS, CDR2 YYNGEE. Trimming cost V 0 bases and J 1 base, with 10 bases left between them. This CDR3 has 16 amino acids. CDR3 in amino acids: CASSVEVGGNTGELFF. CDR3 nucleotide sequence: TGTGCCAGCAGCGTAGAGGTCGGGGGGAACACCGGGGAGCTGTTTTTT.

As for this clone: Other nucleotide sequences from this sample produce the same CDR3. The chain recombines TRBV6-4 with TRBJ2-3, with 10 positions matching TRBD2. V was clipped by 5 bases and J by 3 bases; unmatched bases: 5. The CDR3 extends over 15 amino acids. The germline V gene has CDR1 MRHNA and CDR2 SNTAGT. CDR3 in amino acids: CASSPSGGGTDTQYF. In DNA, the CDR3 is TGTGCCAGCAGTCCCAGCGGGGGGGGGACAGATACGCAGTATTTT.

This clone was counted only a few times. The V call is TRBV7-9, the J call TRBJ2-7, with no clear D. The V and J ends lost 4 bases and 7 bases respectively, with 14 bases between them. The CDR3 loop spans 13 amino acids. CDR1 SEHNR and CDR2 FQNEAQ come from the germline V gene (reference sequence). The CDR3 region is CASSSPPTSEQYF. CDR3 in DNA: TGTGCCAGCAGCTCCCCCCCTACGAGTGAGCAGTACTTC. Variable domain in full (rest from reference TRBV7-9 and TRBJ2-7): DTGVSQNPRHKITKRGQNVTFRCDPISEHNRLYWYRQTLGQGPEFLTYFQNEAQLEKSRLLSDRFSAERPKGSFSTLEIQRTEQGDSAMYLCASSSPPTSEQYFGPGTRLTVT.

J is TRBJ1-4 and V is TRBV27; D gene unclear. This CDR3 is 14 amino acids long. Germline lookup yields CDR1 MNHEY and CDR2 SMNVEV (reference sequence). Deletions cut 6 bases from V and 8 bases from J, with 16 bases between. The CDR3 DNA follows: TGTGCCAGCAGAGTTGGAGGGAATAGGGAAAAACTGTTTTTT. Translation: CASRVGGNREKLFF.

Only one count was recorded for this clone. The rearrangement links TRBV19 to TRBJ1-2; D is ambiguous. Deletions cut 1 base from V and 7 bases from J, with 10 bases between. This CDR3 is 13 amino acids long. Germline CDR1 and CDR2: LNHDA and SQIVND (reference sequence). The CDR3 protein is CASSIVVQAGYTF. The DNA for the CDR3 is TGTGCCAGTAGTATAGTAGTCCAGGCTGGCTACACCTTC.

The chain recombines TRBV7-2 with TRBJ2-1; tentatively, D is TRBD2 (7 bases). The length of the CDR3 is 16 residues. Trimming shortened V by 5 bases and J by 6 bases, and 20 bases separated the two germline ends. Germline CDR1 SGHTA, CDR2 FQGNSA. CDR3 loop: CASSPRGGTQANEQFF. The CDR3 bases are TGTGCCAGCAGCCCGAGGGGGGGTACCCAGGCCAATGAGCAGTTCTTC.

This sequence joins TRBV2 and TRBJ2-6; 7 bases align to TRBD1. V shed 7 bases, J shed 0 bases, and the junction held 12 bases outside the gene matches. From germline, CDR1 is SNHLY and CDR2 FYNNEI. There are 18 residues in the CDR3. As DNA, the CDR3 is TGTGCCAGCATCAGTCGACAGGGATCTCCCTCTGGGGCCAACGTCCTGACTTTC. Protein product: CASISRQGSPSGANVLTF.

The rearrangement links TRBV28 to TRBJ2-5; 7 nucleotides align to TRBD1. CDR3 length equals 15 residues. Germline trimming cut 5 bases from V and 1 base from J; bases unmatched to any gene: 7. In germline, CDR1 is MDHEN, CDR2 SYDVKM. CDR3 protein: CASSNAGTAQETQYF. The CDR3 bases are TGTGCCAGCAGTAACGCCGGGACAGCCCAAGAGACCCAGTACTTC.

This clone came up a few times. The chain carries TRBV19 and TRBJ1-6; D uncertain. Deletions cut 3 bases from V and 8 bases from J, with 5 bases between. The CDR3 totals 12 residues. Germline V gives CDR1 LNHDA, CDR2 SQIVND (reference sequence). This CDR3 is CASSIEDSPLHF. As DNA, the CDR3 is TGTGCCAGTAGTATTGAGGATTCACCCCTCCACTTT.

The CDR3 DNA reads as TGTGCCAGCAGCACGAGAGGCCATAGGACCGGGGAGCTGTTTTTT. It specifies CASSTRGHRTGELFF. The chain employs TRBV21-1 and TRBJ2-2; TRBD2, as called in the table, went unchecked against the DNA. TRBV21-1 is described as a pseudogene. This CDR3 is 15 amino acids long.

The V gene is TRBV4-3, the J gene TRBJ1-4, with D perhaps TRBD1 (5 bases). The germline V and J ends were trimmed by 0 bases and 8 bases, with 13 bases remaining between them. CDR1 LGHNA and CDR2 YSLEER come from the germline V gene. The CDR3 is 15 residues long. CDR3 DNA sequence: TGCGCCAGCAGCCAAGACAGTCAGGGATTCGAAAAACTGTTTTTT. It encodes CASSQDSQGFEKLFF.

In DNA form, the CDR3 reads TGCGCCAGCAGCCAAGGGACAGGGGCCTTCCTCAATCAGCCCCAGCATTTT. Translated, it gives CASSQGTGAFLNQPQHF. The chain recombines TRBV4-1 with TRBJ1-5, with 9 positions matching TRBD1. The trim removed 1 base at V and 3 bases at J, leaving 7 bases unmatched. Germline V gene data show CDR1 as MGHRA and CDR2 as YSYEKL. The CDR3 totals 17 residues.

The CDR3 DNA is TGTGCCAGCAGTTACTCATTTATGCGGGTGGGTGAGCAGTTCTTC. Residues: CASSYSFMRVGEQFF. The rearrangement uses TRBV6-5 and TRBJ2-1, with D possibly matching TRBD2 (5 bases). V was cut by 0 bases and J by 9 bases, with 15 bases left in between. CDR1 and CDR2 (germline): MNHEY, SVGAGI. The CDR3 length is 15 residues.

This chain connects TRBV6-4 to TRBJ2-2; tentative D call: TRBD2 (6 bases). Trimming removed 8 bases from V and 4 bases from J, with 14 bases in between. The CDR3 spans 14 residues. Germline-derived CDR1 and CDR2 are MRHNA and SNTAGT. The CDR3 sequence: CASSIDGSTGELFF. The CDR3 bases are TGTGCCAGCTCCATTGACGGGAGCACCGGGGAGCTGTTTTTT.

Relative to its sample, this clone is medium-sized. The chain has TRBV29-1 and TRBJ1-1, with D possibly TRBD1 on 5 matching bases. V dropped 4 bases and J dropped 0 bases, with 6 bases sitting between them. The CDR3 covers 12 residues. Germline CDR1 reads SQVTM; CDR2 reads ANQGSEA. Here the CDR3 reads CSVVTVNTEAFF. In DNA form, the CDR3 reads TGCAGCGTTGTGACAGTGAACACTGAAGCTTTCTTT.

This clone appeared a few times. This sequence joins TRBV28 and TRBJ2-3, with TRBD1 matching 7 bases. Germline V lookup: CDR1 MDHEN, CDR2 SYDVKM. After removal of 2 bases from V and 7 bases from J, the junction contained 6 bases not matched to a gene. The CDR3 spans 14 residues. In nucleotides, the CDR3 is TGTGCCAGCAGTTTAAGGGGGCGAGAAAATACGCAGTATTTT. Amino acids: CASSLRGRENTQYF.

The chain joins TRBV19 to TRBJ1-2, with D uncertain. Germline V gene sequence: CDR1 LNHDA, CDR2 SQIVND (reference sequence). This CDR3 comprises 13 residues. V gave up 6 bases and J gave up 4 bases, with 12 bases separating them. CDR3 bases: TGTGCCAGTAGCTTCCTGTCGGGCTATGGCTACACCTTC. Translating it yields CASSFLSGYGYTF.

This chain uses TRBV6-1 with TRBJ2-3, with D possibly TRBD1 on 5 matching bases. Trimming shortened V by 1 base and J by 3 bases, and 14 bases separated the two germline ends. Germline CDR1 MNHNS, CDR2 SASEGT. CDR3 length: 16 amino acids. The CDR3 sequence is CASSEGVRVGTDTQYF. DNA of the CDR3: TGTGCCAGCAGTGAAGGGGTCAGGGTAGGAACAGATACGCAGTATTTT.

V usage is TRBV13 and J usage is TRBJ1-1, with a possible D match to TRBD1 (5 bases). Trimming removed 2 bases at V and 5 bases at J, with 18 bases between. Germline V gene sequence: CDR1 PRHDT, CDR2 FYEKMQ (reference sequence). The CDR3 length is 16 residues. The CDR3 spells CASSLNSEPPGTEAFF. Written as DNA, the CDR3 is TGTGCCAGCAGCTTAAATTCCGAGCCCCCAGGGACTGAAGCTTTCTTT.

The chain employs TRBV19 and TRBJ2-6; the match to TRBD2 covers 7 bases. Germline-derived CDR1 and CDR2 are LNHDA and SQIVND (reference sequence). This CDR3 is 18 amino acids long. Losses at the gene ends were 5 bases for V and 4 bases for J; bases not matched to a gene: 14. CDR3 in DNA: TGTGCCAGTAGTGCCGCTGAGGAGGGACTATGGGGGGCCAACGTCCTGACTTTC. It is translated as CASSAAEEGLWGANVLTF.